One T cell receptor (beta chain) is described in this entry. Its specific antigen is unknown. Base qualities are not provided; no much larger clone lies one nucleotide away. This sample was included in a study of blood T cells in healthy people across ages (dated by TCRdb to about 2015). With respect to the entire study: In model experiments, roughly one uniquely barcoded TCR beta cDNA molecule per two T cells was captured by template switching. Age-related changes in TCR beta repertoire diversity were measured in the study by deep sequencing normalized with unique cDNA molecular identifiers. Donors were grouped into four age groups: young (average 16 years), middle-aged (39), aged (over 55) and long-lived (around 80). To avoid experimental bias, donors of different ages were spread randomly across the sequencing lanes. Two additional independent replicas of 1 million unique cDNA reads from the same blood draw were analyzed for two donors (one aged 18 to 30 and one aged 80 or older).

Relative to germline, V is missing 5 bases and J is missing 5 bases, with 6 bases of the junction outside any gene match. Including the terminal cysteine and phenylalanine, the CDR3 comprises 14 residues. This entry keeps only the CDR3 DNA: 42 bases, framed from base 1. Based on the germline V gene, the CDR1 and CDR2 sequences are KGHSH and LQKENI. The library was generated by 5' RACE. The run used an Illumina HiSeq 2500. A second PCR of about 6 to 11 cycles was performed with a sample-barcoded 5' primer and a J-beta primer mix. Each TCR beta cDNA molecule received a unique molecular identifier from a template-switch 5' adaptor carrying 12 random nucleotides. At least 3 million CDR3-containing paired-end reads were obtained from each sample. The Mint cDNA synthesis kit, primed by a TRBC-specific oligonucleotide, was used to synthesize first-strand cDNA from all RNA. Following uracil-DNA glycosylase treatment, all cDNA underwent a first 18-cycle PCR with the universal primers M1SS and BC2_uni_R. From the authors' description of their analysis: For normalization, 1 million high-quality reads were randomly selected from each sample, with every read carrying a distinct molecular identifier. Instead of being binned into consensus sequences, reads with shared molecular identifiers were discarded. CDR3 identification, clonotype clustering and error correction used MiTCR with a Q25 quality threshold and the strictest error-elimination algorithm. A nonparametric unseen species model with Euler transformation was used to estimate lower-bound total TCR beta diversity. The public reads were quality trimmed at Q25 with fastp and then assembled into clones with MiXCR by TCRdb, keeping productive beta chains. Every CDR3 protein is listed once, alongside the most common genes and DNA of its rows. In this record, the V and J calls reflect TCRdb's handling and not the investigators' own analysis. Recorded for this sample are about 1 million distinct CDR3 sequences; under 55% of them occurred a single time. The ten biggest clones cover approximately 17% of the sample.

Results and caveats for the whole study, not just this receptor: As age increased, observed TCR beta diversity per million T cells dropped in a roughly linear way, and a significant reduction was already evident by age roughly 36. Because the CMV infection status of the donors was unknown, age-related changes in expanded clonotypes may potentially have been confounded. Total diversity estimates from one million sequenced T cells were considered lower bounds and underestimates. Compared with the aged group, the long-lived group had more naive CD4+ T cells, fewer expanded clones and increased TCR diversity, a pattern suggesting age selection. Bulk unsorted PBMC profiling prevented conclusive comparison of naive and antigen-experienced compartments. A strong correlation was found between observed TCR beta diversity and the percentage of naive T cells measured by flow cytometry.

Systemically healthy Caucasian individuals from Russia, 39 in total and aged roughly 6 to 100 years, were included as donors. About 9.8 milliliters of peripheral blood were drawn from each donor into EDTA-treated Vacutainer tubes. Ficoll-Paque density-gradient centrifugation was used to isolate PBMCs, with at least 7 million per sample. Trizol reagent was used to extract total RNA from the PBMCs, yielding at least 5.5 micrograms per sample. For every donor, flow cytometry on a PBMC aliquot measured the percentage of naive CD45RAhigh/CD27high T cells. The sample comprised blood. This TCR derives from an older woman in good health. The V and J segments used are TRBV18 and TRBJ1-5; TRBD1 fits 7 bases in the junction. Read as DNA, the sequence is TGTGCCAGCTCAGCGGACAGGCGATATCAGCCCCAGCATTTT. This encodes CASSADRRYQPQHF.